Presented here are 13 T cell receptor beta chains from one specimen sequenced in a study of T cells after yellow fever vaccination. TCRdb processed the 5' RACE reads anew with MiXCR; each CDR3 protein has one entry. The sample shows fewer than 350,000 distinct CDR3 sequences, 8.7% of them seen only once. Specimen: PBMCs, collected on the day of the first yellow fever vaccination. The receptors were gathered from a man between 18 and 35 years old who received the YFV17D yellow fever vaccine.

This clonotype was counted only a few times. This chain connects TRBV5-6 to TRBJ1-1; D possibly corresponds to TRBD1 (6 bases). Germline V gene data show CDR1 as SGHDT and CDR2 as YYEEEE. The CDR3 totals 14 residues. V was clipped by 2 bases and J by 2 bases, with 10 bases between them. The CDR3 protein is CASSFGQTNTEAFF. CDR3 sequence (DNA): TGTGCCAGCAGCTTCGGACAGACCAACACTGAAGCTTTCTTT.

V usage is TRBV5-1 and J usage is TRBJ1-1; D remains unclear. The CDR3 extends over 14 amino acids. Germline loops: CDR1 SGHRS, CDR2 YFSETQ. The V end lost 1 base, the J end lost 2 bases, and 9 bases lay between the germline ends. DNA for the CDR3: TGCGCCAGCAGCTTGATTACAGTAAACACTGAAGCTTTCTTT. Its protein is CASSLITVNTEAFF.

This clonotype has only a few counts. The V and J genes are TRBV7-9 and TRBJ2-2, with D perhaps matching TRBD1 (5 bases). Deletions cut 7 bases from V and 5 bases from J, with 17 bases between. The V gene's germline CDR1 is SEHNR and CDR2 FQNEAQ (reference sequence). The CDR3 contains 15 residues. CDR3 bases: TGTGCCAGCACCCAATCAGGGTTCGTAACCGGGGAGCTGTTTTTT. Translating it yields CASTQSGFVTGELFF.

V usage is TRBV4-3 and J usage is TRBJ1-4, with 7 bases aligning to TRBD1. The CDR3 covers 15 residues. Germline values: CDR1 LGHNA, CDR2 YSLEER. Germline trimming cut 4 bases from V and 6 bases from J; bases unmatched to any gene: 8. For the CDR3, the DNA is TGCGCCAGCAGCCTAACGACAGGGCAAGATGAAAAACTGTTTTTT. It encodes CASSLTTGQDEKLFF.

The chain has TRBV6-4 and TRBJ2-3; 8 nucleotides align to TRBD2. Germline lookup yields CDR1 MRHNA and CDR2 SNTAGT. This CDR3 contains 15 residues. V shed 3 bases and J 5 bases; nucleotides not matched to a gene: 7. The CDR3, as DNA: TGTGCCAGCAGTGATGCGGGGGGCCCGGGAGATACGCAGTATTTT. It encodes CASSDAGGPGDTQYF.

The rearrangement joins TRBV5-6 to TRBJ2-5; a weak D match, TRBD2 (6 bases). V lost 4 bases and J lost 5, with 9 bases in between. The germline CDR1 and CDR2 sequences are SGHDT and YYEEEE. This CDR3 region has 12 residues. For the CDR3, the DNA is TGTGCCAGCAGCAAGACTAGTGAGACCCAGTACTTC. Translated: CASSKTSETQYF.

Worth noting for this clonotype: Sequence at one end of the junction differs from germline and may be a read error. CDR3 loop: CATSQEARAGAMNTEAFF. CDR3 DNA: TGTGCCACCAGCCAAGAAGCTCGAGCAGGCGCCATGAACACTGAAGCTTTCTTT. The J gene is TRBJ1-1, the V gene TRBV3-1; no clear D. This CDR3 region has 18 residues. CDR1 is LGHDT and CDR2 is YNNKEL in the germline V gene (reference sequence).

This clonotype was picked up a small number of times. CDR3 bases: TGTGCCAGCAGTGAACCCTGGGACCCAGAGCACGAGCAGTACTTC. Protein: CASSEPWDPEHEQYF. V usage is TRBV6-1 and J usage is TRBJ2-7, with D possibly called TRBD1 or TRBD2 (5 bases each). The CDR3 covers 15 residues. Per the germline V gene, CDR1 is MNHNS and CDR2 is SASEGT. Between the trimmed V and J ends, which lost 2 bases and 5 bases, there was a span of 16 bases.

The chain employs TRBV3-1 and TRBJ2-1; the match to TRBD2 covers 13 bases. CDR3 length equals 18 residues. Germline CDR1 reads LGHDT; CDR2 reads YNNKEL (reference sequence). J gave up 1 base and V 4 bases, and 7 bases lay outside the gene matches. The CDR3 sequence: CASSPGTSGEGSYNEQFF. The DNA for the CDR3 is TGTGCCAGCAGCCCAGGGACTAGCGGGGAGGGGTCCTACAATGAGCAGTTCTTC.

This clonotype was recorded a few times. The genes are TRBV11-1 and TRBJ2-7; weak D call: TRBD2 (5 bases). CDR3 length equals 12 residues. CDR1 is SGHAT, CDR2 FQDESV, per germline (reference sequence). V gave up 2 bases and J gave up 5 bases, with 7 bases separating them. DNA for the CDR3: TGTGCCAGCAGCTTAAACGGGAACGAGCAGTACGTC. Amino acid sequence: CASSLNGNEQYV.

This clonotype was picked up a small number of times. This sequence joins TRBV5-5 and TRBJ1-6; D uncertain. Trimming cost V 1 base and J 9 bases, with 23 bases left between them. Germline V lookup: CDR1 SGHKS, CDR2 YYEKEE (reference sequence). This CDR3 has 18 amino acids. For the CDR3, the DNA is TGTGCCAGCAGCTTGCGACTCGCATACGGGGTCACGACTTCACCCCTCCACTTT. As protein: CASSLRLAYGVTTSPLHF.

This clonotype was counted at least ten times. This chain joins TRBV7-2 and TRBJ1-6, with 9 bases aligning to TRBD1. This CDR3 is 15 amino acids long. Per the germline V gene, CDR1 is SGHTA and CDR2 is FQGNSA. The V and J ends lost 4 bases and 10 bases, in that order; junction bases with no gene match: 8. This CDR3 is CASSSDRGRQSPLHF. The DNA of the CDR3 is TGTGCCAGCAGCTCGGACAGGGGCCGACAATCACCCCTCCACTTT.

For the CDR3, the DNA is TGCAGCGTTGAACTTTACGAGGGCGCCAAAAACATTCAGTACTTC. Protein sequence: CSVELYEGAKNIQYF. The chain recombines TRBV29-1 with TRBJ2-4, with D possibly TRBD2 on 5 matching bases. Looked up from germline, CDR1 is SQVTM and CDR2 is ANQGSEA. V was clipped by 2 bases and J by 1 base, with 12 bases between them. The CDR3 consists of 15 residues.